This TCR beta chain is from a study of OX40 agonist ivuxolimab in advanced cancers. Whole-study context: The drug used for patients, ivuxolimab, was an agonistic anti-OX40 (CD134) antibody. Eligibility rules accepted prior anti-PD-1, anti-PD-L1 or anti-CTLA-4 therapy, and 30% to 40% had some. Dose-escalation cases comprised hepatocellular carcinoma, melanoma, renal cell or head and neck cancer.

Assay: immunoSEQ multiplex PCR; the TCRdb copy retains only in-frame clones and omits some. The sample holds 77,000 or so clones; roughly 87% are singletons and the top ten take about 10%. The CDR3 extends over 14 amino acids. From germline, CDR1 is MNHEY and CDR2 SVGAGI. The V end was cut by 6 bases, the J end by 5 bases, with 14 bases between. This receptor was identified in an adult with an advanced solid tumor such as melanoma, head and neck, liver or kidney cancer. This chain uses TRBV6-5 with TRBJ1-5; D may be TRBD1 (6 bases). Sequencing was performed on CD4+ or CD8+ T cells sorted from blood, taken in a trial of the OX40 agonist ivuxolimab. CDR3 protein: CASSLDRSYQPQHF. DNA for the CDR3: TGTGCCAGCAGCCTTGACAGGAGCTATCAGCCCCAGCATTTT.